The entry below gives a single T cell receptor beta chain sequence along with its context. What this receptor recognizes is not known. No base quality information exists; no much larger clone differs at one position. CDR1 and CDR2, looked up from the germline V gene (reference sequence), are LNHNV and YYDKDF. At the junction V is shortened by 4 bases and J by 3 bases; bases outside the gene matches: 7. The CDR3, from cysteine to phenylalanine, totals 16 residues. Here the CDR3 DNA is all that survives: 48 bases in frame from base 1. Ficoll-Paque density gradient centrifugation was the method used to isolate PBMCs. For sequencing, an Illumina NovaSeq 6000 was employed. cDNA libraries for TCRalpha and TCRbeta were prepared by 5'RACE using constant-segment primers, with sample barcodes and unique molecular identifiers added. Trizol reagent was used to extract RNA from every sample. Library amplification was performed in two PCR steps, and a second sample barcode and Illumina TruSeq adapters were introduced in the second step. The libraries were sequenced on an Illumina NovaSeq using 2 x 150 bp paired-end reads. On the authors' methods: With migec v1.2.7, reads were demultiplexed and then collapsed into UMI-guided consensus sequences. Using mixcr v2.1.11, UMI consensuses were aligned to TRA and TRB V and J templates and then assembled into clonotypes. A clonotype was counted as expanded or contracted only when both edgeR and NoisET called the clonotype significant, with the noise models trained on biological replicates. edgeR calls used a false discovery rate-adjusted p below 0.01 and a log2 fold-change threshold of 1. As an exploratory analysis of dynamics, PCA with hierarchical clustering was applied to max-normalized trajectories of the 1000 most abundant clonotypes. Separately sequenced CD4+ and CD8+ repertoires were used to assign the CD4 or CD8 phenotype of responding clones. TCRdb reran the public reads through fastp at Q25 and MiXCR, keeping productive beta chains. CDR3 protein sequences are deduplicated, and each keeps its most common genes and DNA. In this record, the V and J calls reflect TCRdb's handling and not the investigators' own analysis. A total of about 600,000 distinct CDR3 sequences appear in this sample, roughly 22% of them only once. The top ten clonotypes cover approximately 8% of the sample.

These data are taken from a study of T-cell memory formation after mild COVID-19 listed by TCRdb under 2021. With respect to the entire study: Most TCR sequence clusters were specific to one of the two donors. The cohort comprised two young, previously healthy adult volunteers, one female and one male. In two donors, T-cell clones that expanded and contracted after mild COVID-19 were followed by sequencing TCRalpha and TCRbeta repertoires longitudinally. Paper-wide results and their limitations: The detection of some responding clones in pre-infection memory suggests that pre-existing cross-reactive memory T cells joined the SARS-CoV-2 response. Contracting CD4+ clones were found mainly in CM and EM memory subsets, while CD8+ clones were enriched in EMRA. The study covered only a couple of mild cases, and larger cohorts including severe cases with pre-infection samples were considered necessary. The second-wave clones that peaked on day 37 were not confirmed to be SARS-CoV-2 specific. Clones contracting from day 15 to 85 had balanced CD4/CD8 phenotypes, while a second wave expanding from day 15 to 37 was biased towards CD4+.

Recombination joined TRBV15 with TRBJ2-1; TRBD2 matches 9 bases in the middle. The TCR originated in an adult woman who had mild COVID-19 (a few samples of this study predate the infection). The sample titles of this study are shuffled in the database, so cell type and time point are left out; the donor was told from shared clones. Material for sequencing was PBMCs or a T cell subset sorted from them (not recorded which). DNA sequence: TGTGCCACCAGCAACCCAGCGGGGGGCCTCTACAATGAGCAGTTCTTC. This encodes CATSNPAGGLYNEQFF. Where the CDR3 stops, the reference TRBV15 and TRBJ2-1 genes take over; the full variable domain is DAMVIQNPRYQVTQFGKPVTLSCSQTLNHNVMYWYQQKSSQAPKLLFHYYDKDFNNEADTPDNFQSRRPNTSFCFLDIRSPGLGDTAMYLCATSNPAGGLYNEQFFGPGTRLTVL.